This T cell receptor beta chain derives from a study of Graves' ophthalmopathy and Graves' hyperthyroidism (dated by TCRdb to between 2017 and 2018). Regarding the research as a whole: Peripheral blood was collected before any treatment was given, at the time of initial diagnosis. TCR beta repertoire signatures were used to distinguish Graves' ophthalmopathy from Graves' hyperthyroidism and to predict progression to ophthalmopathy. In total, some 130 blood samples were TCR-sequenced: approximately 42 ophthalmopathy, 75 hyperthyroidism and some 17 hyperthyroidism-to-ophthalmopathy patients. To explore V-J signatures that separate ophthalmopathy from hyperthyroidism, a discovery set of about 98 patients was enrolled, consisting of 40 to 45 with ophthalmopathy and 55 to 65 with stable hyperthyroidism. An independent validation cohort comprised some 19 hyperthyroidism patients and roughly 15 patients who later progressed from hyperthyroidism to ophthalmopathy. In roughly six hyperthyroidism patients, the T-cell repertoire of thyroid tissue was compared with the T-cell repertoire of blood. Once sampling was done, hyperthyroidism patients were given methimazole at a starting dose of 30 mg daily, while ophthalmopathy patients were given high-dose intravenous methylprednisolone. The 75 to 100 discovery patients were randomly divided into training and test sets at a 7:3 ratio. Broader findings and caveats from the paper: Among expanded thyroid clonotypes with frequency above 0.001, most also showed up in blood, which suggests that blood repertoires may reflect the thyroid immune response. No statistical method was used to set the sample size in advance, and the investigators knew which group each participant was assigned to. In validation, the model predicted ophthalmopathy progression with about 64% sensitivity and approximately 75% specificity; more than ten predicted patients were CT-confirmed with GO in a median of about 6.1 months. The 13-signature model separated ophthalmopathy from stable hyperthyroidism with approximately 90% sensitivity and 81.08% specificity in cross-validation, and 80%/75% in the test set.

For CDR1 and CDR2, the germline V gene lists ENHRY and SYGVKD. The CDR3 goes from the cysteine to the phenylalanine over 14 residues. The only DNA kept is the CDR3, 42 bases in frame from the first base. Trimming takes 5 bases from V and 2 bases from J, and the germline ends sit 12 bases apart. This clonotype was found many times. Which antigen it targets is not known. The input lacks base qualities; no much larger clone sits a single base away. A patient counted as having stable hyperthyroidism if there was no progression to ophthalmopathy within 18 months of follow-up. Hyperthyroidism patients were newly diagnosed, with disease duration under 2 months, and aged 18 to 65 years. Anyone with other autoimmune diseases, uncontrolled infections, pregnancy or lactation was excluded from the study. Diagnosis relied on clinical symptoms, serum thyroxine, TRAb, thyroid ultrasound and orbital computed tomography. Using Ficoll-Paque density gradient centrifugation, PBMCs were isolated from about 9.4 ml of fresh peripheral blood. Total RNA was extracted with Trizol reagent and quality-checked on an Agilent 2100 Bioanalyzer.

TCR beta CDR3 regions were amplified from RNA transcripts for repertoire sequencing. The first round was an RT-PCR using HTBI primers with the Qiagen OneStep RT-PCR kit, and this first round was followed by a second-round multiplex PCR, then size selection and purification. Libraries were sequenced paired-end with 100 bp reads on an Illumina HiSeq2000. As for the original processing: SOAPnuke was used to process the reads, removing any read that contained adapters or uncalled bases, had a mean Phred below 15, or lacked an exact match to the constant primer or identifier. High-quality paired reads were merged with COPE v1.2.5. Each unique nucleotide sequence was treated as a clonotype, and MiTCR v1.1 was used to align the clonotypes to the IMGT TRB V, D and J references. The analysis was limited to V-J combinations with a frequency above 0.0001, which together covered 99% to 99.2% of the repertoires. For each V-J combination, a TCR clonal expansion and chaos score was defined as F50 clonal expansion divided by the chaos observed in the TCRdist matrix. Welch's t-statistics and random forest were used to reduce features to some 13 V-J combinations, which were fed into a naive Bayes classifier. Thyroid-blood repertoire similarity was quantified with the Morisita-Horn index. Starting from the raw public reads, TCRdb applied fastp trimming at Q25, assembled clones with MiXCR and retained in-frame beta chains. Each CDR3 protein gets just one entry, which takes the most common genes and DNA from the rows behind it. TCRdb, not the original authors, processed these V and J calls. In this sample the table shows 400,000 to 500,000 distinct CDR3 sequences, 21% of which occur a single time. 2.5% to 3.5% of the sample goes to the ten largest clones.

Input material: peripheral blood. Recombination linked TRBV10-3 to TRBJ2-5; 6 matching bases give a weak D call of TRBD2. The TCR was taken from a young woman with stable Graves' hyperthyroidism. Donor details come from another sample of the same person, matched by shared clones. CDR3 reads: CAISKERAQETQYF. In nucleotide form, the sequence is TGTGCCATCAGTAAAGAGCGGGCACAAGAGACCCAGTACTTC.